This is a list of T cell receptor beta chains from one sample in a study of CD8 T cells in Susac syndrome. Via MiXCR, TCRdb re-called the immunoSEQ multiplex PCR reads, giving one row per CDR3 protein. In the table there are about 53,000 distinct CDR3 sequences, approximately 95% of which are singletons. Sequenced: CD8+ T cells from PBMCs. The origin of the receptors is a human donor with Susac syndrome. Both conserved end residues are part of each CDR3. The order of the fields is J gene, clone size, V gene, D gene, CDR3 DNA, CDR3 protein. A D gene is named only where the DNA matches it firmly. Size tells how often a clone was seen (once, few, many) or the class of an expanded clone, and some rows leave it out.

>TRBJ2-1|-|TRBV20-1|TRBD1
TGCAGTGCTAGATCGGCAGGGGGCGGTGAGCAGTTCTTC
CSARSAGGGEQFF
>TRBJ2-4|-|TRBV6-6|-
TGTGCCAGCAGTTTTCACCGCCGGGGGAACATTCAGTACTTC
CASSFHRRGNIQYF
>TRBJ2-6|-|TRBV4-3|-
TGCGCCAGCAGCCCCGGACCCGCTAACCCCAGCTCTGGGGCCAACGTCCTGACTTTC
CASSPGPANPSSGANVLTF
>TRBJ1-1|-|TRBV20-1|-
TGCAGTGCTAGCGATACAGCGATGAACACTGAAGCTTTCTTT
CSASDTAMNTEAFF
>TRBJ2-1|-|TRBV15|TRBD1
TGTGCCACCAGCACCCCAAGGAGCAGGGGGTACAATGAGCAGTTCTTC
CATSTPRSRGYNEQFF
>TRBJ2-5|-|TRBV20-1|TRBD2
TGCAGTGCTGAGACTAGCGGGGGGACCCCAGAGACCCAGTACTTC
CSAETSGGTPETQYF
>TRBJ2-3|-|TRBV14|-
TGTGCCAGCAGTCACCCCCGGCTGGCGTTCCTCACAGATACGCAGTATTTT
CASSHPRLAFLTDTQYF
>TRBJ1-2|once|TRBV6-4|TRBD1
TGTGCCAGCAGTGTGGAGGCAGGGGGTATTGGCTACACCTTC
CASSVEAGGIGYTF
>TRBJ2-7|few|TRBV12-3/TRBV12-4|-
TGTGCCAGCAGTCCCGGGACCTACGAGCAGTACTTC
CASSPGTYEQYF
>TRBJ2-3|-|TRBV5-6|-
TGTGCCAGCAGCTTTGGGCTTGGCACGCAGTATTTT
CASSFGLGTQYF
>TRBJ2-1|-|TRBV14|TRBD1
TGTGCCAGCAGCCAACTTCCGGGGACAGGGGATTTGTGGGGGCAGTTCTTC
CASSQLPGTGDLWGQFF
>TRBJ2-7|-|TRBV5-6|TRBD1
TGTGCCAGCAGCTCAGGGGGCGAGCAGTACTTC
CASSSGGEQYF
>TRBJ1-5|-|TRBV7-9|-
TGTGCCAGCAGCTTAGAGAATCAGCCCCAGCATTTT
CASSLENQPQHF
>TRBJ2-2|once|TRBV28|-
TGTGCCAGCAGTCCGATAGTATGGAGCACCGGGGAGCTGTTTTTT
CASSPIVWSTGELFF
>TRBJ2-7|-|TRBV5-1|-
TGCGCCAGCAGCTTGAACAGGGCGTACGAGCAGTACTTC
CASSLNRAYEQYF
>TRBJ1-2|-|TRBV30|-
TGTGCCTGGAGAGAAAACTATGGCTACACCTTC
CAWRENYGYTF
>TRBJ2-7|-|TRBV6-1|TRBD1
TGTGCCAGCAGCACCGAAGGGGACAGTTATTACGAGCAGTACTTC
CASSTEGDSYYEQYF
>TRBJ1-1|once|TRBV5-1|-
TGCGCCAGCAGAAGAGGGGTGACTGAAGCTTTCTTT
CASRRGVTEAFF
>TRBJ2-1|-|TRBV30|TRBD2
TGTGCCTGGACCATTGGCGGGGGGTGCCCCAATGAGCAGTTCTTC
CAWTIGGGCPNEQFF
>TRBJ2-5|-|TRBV7-9|TRBD2
TGTGCCAGCAGCCCTAGGACTAGTGAGACCCAGTACTTC
CASSPRTSETQYF
>TRBJ2-7|-|TRBV20-1|TRBD2
TGCAGTGCTAGAGATTATATAGCGGGGGGGGAAGAGCCCTACGAGCAGTACTTC
CSARDYIAGGEEPYEQYF
>TRBJ2-5|-|TRBV20-1|-
TGCAGTGCCACAGGACCGCCGCTTGAGACCCAGTACTTC
CSATGPPLETQYF
>TRBJ2-7|-|TRBV19|-
TGTGCCAGTAGTATAGATGCCGCGGAGTTGTACGAGCAGTACTTC
CASSIDAAELYEQYF
>TRBJ2-7|-|TRBV28|TRBD1
TGTGCCAGCAGTACAGCCGGGACAGGGGTCGAGCAGTACTTC
CASSTAGTGVEQYF
>TRBJ2-7|-|TRBV27|-
TGTGCCAGCAGTTTTCGGGGCGAGCAGTACTTC
CASSFRGEQYF
>TRBJ1-1|-|TRBV5-4|TRBD1
TGTGCCAGCAGCCTAGGGGGCGTAAACACTGAAGCTTTCTTT
CASSLGGVNTEAFF
>TRBJ2-7|-|TRBV29-1|-
TGCAGCGCGGCCCTGGAGACCTACGAGCAGTACTTC
CSAALETYEQYF
>TRBJ2-3|-|TRBV7-3|TRBD1
TGTGCCAGCAGCCCGAACATACAGGGGGAGACAGATACGCAGTATTTT
CASSPNIQGETDTQYF
>TRBJ2-7|-|TRBV29-1|TRBD1
TGCAGCGTTGTTACAGGGGTCACAAACGAGCAGTACTTC
CSVVTGVTNEQYF
>TRBJ1-1|-|TRBV29-1|-
TGCAGCGTTGAGGACGGACAGTACGAAGCTTTCTTT
CSVEDGQYEAFF
>TRBJ2-5|-|TRBV2|-
TGTGCCAGCATAGGGTCGCGGGAGACCCAGTACTTC
CASIGSRETQYF
>TRBJ1-1|-|TRBV27|-
TGTGCCAGCAGTTTGGCCATGAACACTGAAGCTTTCTTT
CASSLAMNTEAFF
>TRBJ2-3|-|TRBV7-3|TRBD2
TGTGCCAGCAGCTTAACTAGCGGGACCGTAGATACGCAGTATTTT
CASSLTSGTVDTQYF
>TRBJ2-5|-|TRBV28|-
TGTGCCAGCAGTTTGGAGCCGGGCCGTTCGGGTCCGGGACGGGAGACCCAGTACTTC
CASSLEPGRSGPGRETQYF
>TRBJ2-1|once|TRBV7-9|-
TGTGCCAGCAGCTTAGCTAACCGTTGGCAGTTCTTC
CASSLANRWQFF